The 30 T cell receptor beta chains in this list originate from one sample, sequenced in a study of T-cell memory formation after mild COVID-19. Using its own MiXCR run on the 5' RACE reads, TCRdb lists one record per CDR3 protein. Of a few hundred thousand distinct CDR3 sequences in the sample, about 20% were seen once. Material: PBMCs or a T cell subset sorted from them (not recorded which). The receptors here all came from an adult woman who had mild COVID-19 (a few samples of this study predate the infection). Cell type and time point are not known.

The genes are TRBV3-1 and TRBJ2-7; no firm D call. This CDR3 comprises 11 residues. Trimming shortened V by 8 bases and J by 3 bases, and 8 bases separated the two germline ends. The germline V gene encodes CDR1 LGHDT and CDR2 YNNKEL (reference sequence). CDR3 sequence: CASGEDYEQYF. In DNA form, the CDR3 reads TGTGCCAGCGGCGAAGACTACGAGCAGTACTTC.

V is TRBV25-1 and J is TRBJ2-7, with 8 bases lining up with TRBD2. With 5 bases clipped from V and 5 bases from J, the junction kept 11 bases outside the gene matches. Looked up from germline, CDR1 is MGHDK and CDR2 is SYGVNS. This CDR3 region has 15 residues. The CDR3 region is CASSTRREGPHEQYF. The CDR3, as DNA: TGTGCCAGCAGTACCAGACGGGAGGGCCCCCACGAGCAGTACTTC.

This clonotype was counted a few times. This chain links TRBV12-3 or TRBV12-4 with TRBJ2-7; 8 nucleotides align to TRBD1. This CDR3 contains 14 residues. The V and J ends lost 3 bases and 6 bases, in that order; junction bases with no gene match: 7. The CDR3 DNA sequence: TGTGCCAGCAGTTTGACCCCAGGGGGCGCCGAGCAGTACTTC. Translation: CASSLTPGGAEQYF.

The rearrangement uses TRBV15 and TRBJ2-7, with 14 bases fitting TRBD2. CDR1 and CDR2 from the germline V gene are LNHNV and YYDKDF (reference sequence). Trimming removed 2 bases from V and 2 bases from J; junction bases left unmatched: 2. CDR3 length equals 16 residues. CDR3 region: CATSRKGLAGAYEQYF. CDR3 bases: TGTGCCACCAGCAGAAAGGGACTAGCGGGAGCCTACGAGCAGTACTTC. Full variable domain (outside the CDR3, taken from reference TRBV15 and TRBJ2-7): DAMVIQNPRYQVTQFGKPVTLSCSQTLNHNVMYWYQQKSSQAPKLLFHYYDKDFNNEADTPDNFQSRRPNTSFCFLDIRSPGLGDTAMYLCATSRKGLAGAYEQYFGPGTRLTVT.

The genes are TRBV15 and TRBJ1-3; tentatively, D is TRBD1 (5 bases). Germline loops: CDR1 LNHNV, CDR2 YYDKDF (reference sequence). Trimming took off 3 bases at V and 1 base at J, with 10 bases between the two ends. CDR3 size: 15 residues. The CDR3 region is CATSRSRGSGNTIYF. In DNA, the CDR3 is TGTGCCACCAGCAGGTCAAGGGGTTCTGGAAACACCATATATTTT.

The V gene is TRBV24-1, the J gene TRBJ2-1, with D perhaps matching TRBD1 or TRBD2 (6 bases each). Germline loops: CDR1 KGHDR, CDR2 SFDVKD. Between the trimmed V and J ends, which lost 3 bases and 0 bases, there was a span of 11 bases. The CDR3 is made up of 16 amino acids. The CDR3 loop is CATSDPGASSYNEQFF. The CDR3 DNA reads TGTGCCACCAGTGATCCGGGGGCGAGCTCCTACAATGAGCAGTTCTTC.

V is TRBV3-1 and J is TRBJ2-4; D possibly uses TRBD1 or TRBD2 (5 bases each). Trimming stripped 5 bases from V and 4 bases from J, with 15 bases between. The V gene's germline CDR1 is LGHDT and CDR2 YNNKEL (reference sequence). CDR3 length equals 15 residues. CDR3 coding DNA: TGTGCCAGCAGCTTCGGCATGGGGGTAAAAAACATTCAGTACTTC. This codes for CASSFGMGVKNIQYF.

V is TRBV29-1 and J is TRBJ2-5, with unresolved D. CDR3 size: 14 residues. The germline V and J ends were trimmed by 1 base and 2 bases, with 11 bases remaining between them. Germline lookup yields CDR1 SQVTM and CDR2 ANQGSEA. The CDR3 DNA reads as TGCAGCGTTGAAGGCCCTCTGAGACAAGAGACCCAGTACTTC. It encodes CSVEGPLRQETQYF.

In this sample, this clonotype turned up a few times. The chain carries TRBV20-1 and TRBJ1-1; 7 bases align to TRBD1. Germline CDR1 DFQATT, CDR2 SNEGSKA (reference sequence). V lost 6 bases to trimming and J lost 6 bases; unmatched junction nucleotides: 7. The CDR3 runs to 12 residues. The CDR3 sequence is CSAERQGSEAFF. The CDR3, as DNA: TGCAGTGCAGAACGACAGGGCTCTGAAGCTTTCTTT.

The rearrangement links TRBV5-1 to TRBJ2-6, with 7 bases lining up with TRBD1. The CDR3 consists of 15 residues. Germline CDR1 is SGHRS and CDR2 is YFSETQ. After removal of 2 bases from V and 2 bases from J, the junction contained 1 base not matched to a gene. The CDR3 loop is CASSFDRAGANVLTF. The DNA of the CDR3 is TGCGCCAGCAGCTTCGACAGGGCTGGGGCCAACGTCCTGACTTTC.

The chain has TRBV12-5 and TRBJ1-1, with 7 bases identical to TRBD1. CDR1 LGHNT and CDR2 FRNRAP come from the germline V gene. V shed 6 bases, J shed 4 bases, and the junction held 8 bases outside the gene matches. This CDR3 region has 14 residues. The CDR3: CASGHAAGGTEAFF. The CDR3 DNA reads as TGTGCTAGTGGCCACGCCGCAGGGGGCACTGAAGCTTTCTTT.

This clonotype was seen once. The chain is built from TRBV7-9 and TRBJ1-5; D gene unclear. This CDR3 is 15 amino acids long. Germline-derived CDR1 and CDR2 are SEHNR and FQNEAQ (reference sequence). The V end lost 1 base, the J end lost 6 bases, and 13 bases lay between the germline ends. The CDR3 spells CASSLVGIGVQPQHF. In DNA form, the CDR3 reads TGTGCCAGCAGCTTAGTGGGGATCGGGGTTCAGCCCCAGCATTTT.

This clonotype occurred a few times. This chain connects TRBV23-1 to TRBJ1-1, with D possibly being TRBD1 (6 bases). TRBV23-1 is marked as an open reading frame, function uncertain. Trimming removed 6 bases at V and 6 bases at J, with 17 bases between. The CDR3 spans 14 residues. For the CDR3, the DNA is TGCGCCAGCAGACGCGAACAGGGCACCCCTGAAGCTTTCTTT. It codes for CASRREQGTPEAFF.

The chain joins TRBV5-1 to TRBJ1-2; D remains ambiguous. Germline CDR1 reads SGHRS; CDR2 reads YFSETQ. The CDR3 has 14 residues. V was trimmed by 3 bases and J by 1 base, leaving 10 bases between them. DNA for the CDR3: TGCGCCAGCAGCTGGCAACAGAGTAACTATGGCTACACCTTC. This translates into CASSWQQSNYGYTF.

The chain uses TRBV30 and TRBJ2-7; 15 bases are shared with TRBD2. Germline CDR1 and CDR2: GTSNPN and SVGIG (reference sequence). V shed 1 base and J 2 bases; nucleotides not matched to a gene: 3. The CDR3 has 16 amino acids. In nucleotides, the CDR3 is TGTGCCTGGAGTGGGAGGACTAGCGGGAGGGCCTACGAGCAGTACTTC. Its protein is CAWSGRTSGRAYEQYF.

V is TRBV30 and J is TRBJ2-4, with D tentatively TRBD1 or TRBD2 (5 bases each). The CDR3 length is 13 residues. The germline V and J ends were trimmed by 5 bases and 0 bases, with 8 bases remaining between them. CDR1 is GTSNPN, CDR2 SVGIG, per germline (reference sequence). In DNA form, the CDR3 reads TGTGCCTGGGGGACCCTAGCCAAAAACATTCAGTACTTC. It is translated as CAWGTLAKNIQYF.

The V gene is TRBV11-3, the J gene TRBJ2-2, with D perhaps TRBD1 (10 bases). The CDR3 length is 19 residues. Germline CDR1 is SGHNT and CDR2 is YENEEA. V was shortened by 5 bases and J by 8 bases, with 30 bases between the two germline ends. The DNA of the CDR3 is TGTGCCAGCAGCCCTCGCCCCGGGACAGGGGCGGGGGGGGAAGGGGAGCTGTTTTTT. This codes for CASSPRPGTGAGGEGELFF. Drawing the rest from reference TRBV11-3 and TRBJ2-2, the complete variable domain is EAGVVQSPRYKIIEKKQPVAFWCNPISGHNTLYWYLQNLGQGPELLIRYENEEAVDDSQLPKDRFSAERLKGVDSTLKIQPAELGDSAVYLCASSPRPGTGAGGEGELFFGEGSRLTVL.

This chain joins TRBV19 and TRBJ1-2; D remains unclear. V lost 1 base, J lost 7 bases, and 4 bases lay in between. The CDR3 has 11 amino acids. Germline loops: CDR1 LNHDA, CDR2 SQIVND (reference sequence). The CDR3 protein is CASSIGVGYTF. The CDR3 region has the DNA TGTGCCAGTAGTATAGGGGTTGGCTACACCTTC.

This clonotype was seen a few times. V usage is TRBV12-3 or TRBV12-4 and J usage is TRBJ2-1, with 14 bases identical to TRBD2. The CDR3 runs 14 residues. With 5 bases clipped from V and 10 bases from J, the junction kept 4 bases outside the gene matches. CDR3 region: CASSGLAGGLEQFF. Here the CDR3 DNA reads TGTGCCAGCAGTGGACTAGCGGGAGGTTTAGAGCAGTTCTTC.

This clonotype turned up a few times. This sequence joins TRBV29-1 and TRBJ2-5; 8 positions match TRBD1. After removal of 8 bases from V and 6 bases from J, the junction contained 8 bases not matched to a gene. CDR3 length equals 12 residues. The germline gives CDR1 SQVTM, CDR2 ANQGSEA. The CDR3 sequence: CSMRTGSKTQYF. The CDR3, as DNA: TGCAGCATGCGGACAGGGTCGAAGACCCAGTACTTC.

The chain is built from TRBV20-1 and TRBJ1-3; TRBD1 is a possible D gene (5 bases). Germline CDR1 DFQATT, CDR2 SNEGSKA (reference sequence). V was trimmed by 2 bases and J by 0 bases, leaving 11 bases between them. This CDR3 region has 15 residues. CDR3 in amino acids: CSARSGLNSGNTIYF. CDR3 nucleotide sequence: TGCAGTGCTAGATCGGGACTTAACTCTGGAAACACCATATATTTT.

The chain carries TRBV14 and TRBJ2-1; 11 positions match TRBD2. V lost 6 bases and J lost 3; bases outside the gene matches: 4. Germline V gene data show CDR1 as SGHDN and CDR2 as FVKESK. This CDR3 is 15 amino acids long. The CDR3 DNA reads as TGTGCCAGCAGAAAGGGACTAGCGGACTACAATGAGCAGTTCTTC. Encoded protein: CASRKGLADYNEQFF.

The chain is built from TRBV12-3 or TRBV12-4 and TRBJ2-5; D not certain. Between the trimmed V and J ends, which lost 5 bases and 0 bases, there was a span of 13 bases. The CDR3 totals 15 residues. CDR3 nucleotides: TGTGCCAGCAGTAACCGAGAAAGGAACCAAGAGACCCAGTACTTC. Its translation: CASSNRERNQETQYF.

This rearrangement joins TRBV20-1 to TRBJ2-3, with D perhaps TRBD1 (5 bases). Deletions cut 2 bases from V and 6 bases from J, with 15 bases between. Germline V gene lookup returns CDR1 DFQATT and CDR2 SNEGSKA (reference sequence). The CDR3 sequence is 14 residues long. The CDR3 protein is CSARTSQGKDTQYF. CDR3 DNA: TGCAGTGCTAGAACGAGCCAGGGAAAGGATACGCAGTATTTT.

The chain has TRBV12-3 or TRBV12-4 and TRBJ2-5, with D possibly called TRBD1 or TRBD2 (5 bases each). V lost 5 bases, J lost 8 bases, and 18 bases lay in between. The CDR3 runs 14 residues. The CDR3 region is CASSRDGPFQTQYF. The DNA for the CDR3 is TGTGCCAGCAGTCGGGACGGGCCGTTTCAAACCCAGTACTTC.

The V gene is TRBV30, the J gene TRBJ2-7, with TRBD1 identical over 11 bases. The germline V gene has CDR1 GTSNPN and CDR2 SVGIG (reference sequence). There are 15 residues in the CDR3. V shed 2 bases, J shed 3 bases, and the junction held 6 bases outside the gene matches. The chain's CDR3 is CAWSKGQGAIYEQYF. The CDR3 bases are TGTGCCTGGAGTAAAGGACAGGGGGCAATCTACGAGCAGTACTTC.

In this sample, this clonotype turned up a few times. The chain is built from TRBV19 and TRBJ2-3, with 10 bases matching TRBD2. The V segment lost 10 bases and the J segment 0 bases; nucleotides outside the gene matches: 1. This CDR3 has 13 residues. Germline V gives CDR1 LNHDA, CDR2 SQIVND (reference sequence). CDR3 nucleotide sequence: TGTGCCACGACTAGCGGGAGCACAGATACGCAGTATTTT. It specifies CATTSGSTDTQYF.

This sequence joins TRBV29-1 and TRBJ2-1, with D maybe TRBD2 (5 bases). Germline CDR1 is SQVTM and CDR2 is ANQGSEA. The CDR3 loop spans 14 amino acids. The CDR3 region is CGCYRVPGYGEQFF. CDR3 DNA sequence: TGCGGCTGTTACCGGGTTCCGGGATATGGGGAGCAGTTCTTC.

This clonotype has more than one count but fewer than ten. The chain combines TRBV21-1 with TRBJ1-5; the table names TRBD1, a call not compared with the DNA. TRBV21-1 is given as a pseudogene. The CDR3 contains 14 residues. CDR3: CASSKNRGDQPQHF. CDR3 DNA: TGTGCCAGCAGCAAAAACAGGGGAGATCAGCCCCAGCATTTT.

V usage is TRBV4-1 and J usage is TRBJ2-3; D may be TRBD2 (5 bases). Trimming took 1 base from V and 4 from J, leaving 12 bases between them. Germline values: CDR1 MGHRA, CDR2 YSYEKL. The CDR3 runs to 15 residues. The CDR3 sequence: CASSQGMAGADTQYF. The CDR3 DNA reads as TGCGCCAGCAGCCAAGGGATGGCCGGGGCAGATACGCAGTATTTT.